The rows below give T cell receptor beta chains drawn from one sample of a study of spatial heterogeneity in lung cancer. TCRdb reanalysed the 5' RACE reads using MiXCR and keeps one entry per CDR3 protein. The table shows some 4,100 distinct CDR3 sequences, with 7.5% to 9.5% occurring only once. The material sequenced was lung tumor tissue, taken at surgery. The receptors stem from a male donor with early-stage non-small cell lung cancer. Each CDR3 is given with its conserved first and last residue. The D gene is left open where the match is weak. Rows may omit the clone size; those that give it use once, few, many or a size class.

V: TRBV12-3/TRBV12-4
J: TRBJ1-2
size: NA
D: TRBD1
CDR3: CASSIWDRESEGYTF
DNA: TGTGCCAGCAGCATCTGGGACAGGGAATCGGAGGGCTACACCTTC

V: TRBV29-1
J: TRBJ2-2
size: many
D: NA
CDR3: CSVEETVTGELFF
DNA: TGCAGCGTTGAGGAGACGGTCACCGGGGAGCTGTTTTTT

V: TRBV30
J: TRBJ2-2
size: NA
D: NA
CDR3: CAWRKGGSNTGELFF
DNA: TGTGCCTGGAGGAAGGGGGGTTCGAACACCGGGGAGCTGTTTTTT

V: TRBV18
J: TRBJ2-5
size: medium-sized
D: NA
CDR3: CASFGNGQETQYF
DNA: TGTGCCAGCTTCGGAAACGGCCAAGAGACCCAGTACTTC

V: TRBV6-5
J: TRBJ1-5
size: medium-sized
D: TRBD1
CDR3: CASSYSGTGGNQPQHF
DNA: TGTGCCAGCAGTTACTCGGGGACAGGGGGAAATCAGCCCCAGCATTTT

V: TRBV9
J: TRBJ1-2
size: large
D: NA
CDR3: CASTIRGGVNYGYTF
DNA: TGTGCCAGCACGATTCGTGGGGGCGTCAACTATGGCTACACCTTC

V: TRBV5-5
J: TRBJ2-1
size: many
D: NA
CDR3: CASSLDEGEQFF
DNA: TGTGCCAGCAGCTTGGACGAGGGTGAGCAGTTCTTC

V: TRBV3-1
J: TRBJ1-5
size: many
D: NA
CDR3: CAAGGSNQPQHF
DNA: TGTGCCGCGGGGGGTAGCAATCAGCCCCAGCATTTT

V: TRBV20-1
J: TRBJ2-7
size: many
D: NA
CDR3: CSARDSATYEQYF
DNA: TGCAGTGCTAGAGACTCAGCAACCTACGAGCAGTACTTC

V: TRBV7-3
J: TRBJ2-3
size: medium-sized
D: NA
CDR3: CASSLTRGRDSTDTQYF
DNA: TGTGCCAGCAGCTTAACGCGAGGCCGGGACAGCACAGATACGCAGTATTTT

V: TRBV28
J: TRBJ2-2
size: large
D: TRBD1
CDR3: CASSFDRANTGELFF
DNA: TGTGCCAGCAGTTTTGACAGGGCTAACACCGGGGAGCTGTTTTTT

V: TRBV18
J: TRBJ2-7
size: many
D: TRBD2
CDR3: CASSSGIAGYEQYF
DNA: TGTGCCAGCTCTTCCGGAATAGCGGGATACGAGCAGTACTTC

V: TRBV6-6
J: TRBJ2-1
size: medium-sized
D: TRBD2
CDR3: CASRSSGGDEQFF
DNA: TGTGCCAGCAGGTCTAGCGGGGGGGATGAGCAGTTCTTC

V: TRBV4-2
J: TRBJ2-1
size: medium-sized
D: NA
CDR3: CASSQVMLDNEQFF
DNA: TGTGCCAGCAGCCAAGTCATGTTAGACAATGAGCAGTTCTTC

V: TRBV11-1
J: TRBJ2-5
size: many
D: NA
CDR3: CASSLYRDGTQYF
DNA: TGTGCCAGCAGCTTATACAGGGACGGGACCCAGTACTTC

V: TRBV5-6
J: TRBJ2-2
size: NA
D: TRBD1
CDR3: CASSPPGTGVTGELFF
DNA: TGTGCCAGCAGCCCCCCCGGGACAGGGGTGACCGGGGAGCTGTTTTTT

V: TRBV9
J: TRBJ2-2
size: few
D: TRBD2
CDR3: CASSATSDTGELFF
DNA: TGTGCCAGCAGCGCTACTAGCGACACCGGGGAGCTGTTTTTT

V: TRBV6-2/TRBV6-3
J: TRBJ1-5
size: many
D: TRBD1
CDR3: CASSFTGVGNQPQHF
DNA: TGTGCCAGCAGTTTTACAGGGGTGGGCAATCAGCCCCAGCATTTT

V: TRBV14
J: TRBJ1-1
size: medium-sized
D: NA
CDR3: CASSQARTEAFF
DNA: TGTGCCAGCAGCCAAGCCCGGACTGAAGCTTTCTTT

V: TRBV18
J: TRBJ1-1
size: medium-sized
D: NA
CDR3: CASSPRPFPLNTEAFF
DNA: TGTGCCAGCTCACCACGGCCATTTCCCTTGAACACTGAAGCTTTCTTT

V: TRBV20-1
J: TRBJ2-1
size: few
D: TRBD2
CDR3: CSAGPTSVVKNEQFF
DNA: TGCAGTGCTGGGCCGACTAGCGTGGTAAAGAATGAGCAGTTCTTC

V: TRBV6-2/TRBV6-3
J: TRBJ1-2
size: medium-sized
D: NA
CDR3: CASSSIPEYGYTF
DNA: TGTGCCAGCAGTAGCATTCCGGAATATGGCTACACCTTC

V: TRBV5-4
J: TRBJ1-6
size: medium-sized
D: NA
CDR3: CASSLDRDHSPLHF
DNA: TGTGCCAGCAGCTTGGACAGGGATCATTCACCCCTCCACTTT

V: TRBV7-2
J: TRBJ2-4
size: few
D: TRBD1
CDR3: CASSFRDSKNIQYF
DNA: TGTGCCAGCAGCTTCCGGGACAGCAAAAACATTCAGTACTTC

V: TRBV28
J: TRBJ1-4
size: few
D: NA
CDR3: CASLDGRNEKLFF
DNA: TGTGCCAGCTTGGACGGACGAAATGAAAAACTGTTTTTT

V: TRBV6-1
J: TRBJ2-3
size: many
D: NA
CDR3: CASRKLDTQYF
DNA: TGTGCCAGCAGAAAGTTAGATACGCAGTATTTT

V: TRBV18
J: TRBJ1-1
size: many
D: NA
CDR3: CASSPSGGVTEAFF
DNA: TGTGCCAGCTCACCAAGTGGGGGGGTCACTGAAGCTTTCTTT

V: TRBV5-1
J: TRBJ2-7
size: NA
D: NA
CDR3: CASSLKGEAAEQYF
DNA: TGCGCCAGCAGCTTGAAAGGGGAGGCTGCCGAGCAGTACTTC

V: TRBV10-3
J: TRBJ1-1
size: medium-sized
D: TRBD1
CDR3: CAIRGGTANTEAFF
DNA: TGTGCCATCAGGGGGGGGACAGCGAACACTGAAGCTTTCTTT

V: TRBV9
J: TRBJ2-3
size: medium-sized
D: NA
CDR3: CASSALNTDTQYF
DNA: TGTGCCAGCAGCGCTTTAAACACAGATACGCAGTATTTT

V: TRBV19
J: TRBJ2-5
size: medium-sized
D: NA
CDR3: CATRPGAGETQYF
DNA: TGTGCCACCCGGCCGGGGGCCGGGGAGACCCAGTACTTC

V: TRBV14
J: TRBJ2-7
size: few
D: NA
CDR3: CASSQVAGRNYEQYF
DNA: TGTGCCAGCAGCCAAGTGGCGGGGCGCAACTACGAGCAGTACTTC

V: TRBV7-9
J: TRBJ2-1
size: NA
D: NA
CDR3: CASSLVGKPGGPFF
DNA: TGTGCCAGCAGCTTAGTGGGTAAACCCGGGGGTCCGTTCTTC

V: TRBV10-3
J: TRBJ2-5
size: medium-sized
D: TRBD2
CDR3: CAISESRGPQPAGATQYF
DNA: TGTGCCATCAGTGAGTCGAGGGGACCACAGCCAGCGGGGGCGACCCAGTACTTC

V: TRBV11-3
J: TRBJ2-3
size: medium-sized
D: TRBD2
CDR3: CASSLGPAGSTDTQYF
DNA: TGTGCCAGCAGCTTAGGCCCAGCGGGGAGCACAGATACGCAGTATTTT

V: TRBV7-8
J: TRBJ2-7
size: medium-sized
D: NA
CDR3: CASGSSYEQYF
DNA: TGTGCCAGCGGGTCCAGTTACGAGCAGTACTTC

V: TRBV6-1
J: TRBJ2-7
size: medium-sized
D: TRBD2
CDR3: CASSEDGRGGLEQYF
DNA: TGTGCCAGCAGTGAAGACGGGCGGGGGGGCCTCGAGCAGTACTTC

V: TRBV4-2
J: TRBJ2-3
size: once
D: TRBD2
CDR3: CASSQEVAGGLPGTDTQYF
DNA: TGTGCCAGCAGCCAAGAGGTAGCGGGGGGCCTACCTGGGACAGATACGCAGTATTTT

V: TRBV20-1
J: TRBJ2-7
size: medium-sized
D: TRBD1
CDR3: CSASNPGQVLSYEQYF
DNA: TGCAGTGCTAGTAACCCGGGACAGGTCTTATCGTACGAGCAGTACTTC

V: TRBV12-3/TRBV12-4
J: TRBJ2-7
size: medium-sized
D: TRBD2
CDR3: CASTTSGAYEQYF
DNA: TGTGCCAGCACGACTAGCGGGGCATACGAGCAGTACTTC

V: TRBV18
J: TRBJ1-4
size: medium-sized
D: NA
CDR3: CASSDDPGGNEKLFF
DNA: TGTGCCAGCTCCGATGACCCTGGAGGGAATGAAAAACTGTTTTTT

V: TRBV3-1
J: TRBJ1-2
size: medium-sized
D: NA
CDR3: CASSQDTRDYGYTF
DNA: TGTGCCAGCAGCCAAGATACGAGGGACTATGGCTACACCTTC

V: TRBV30
J: TRBJ1-2
size: many
D: NA
CDR3: CAWSQDRSYGYTF
DNA: TGTGCCTGGAGCCAAGACAGAAGCTATGGCTACACCTTC

V: TRBV6-6
J: TRBJ2-7
size: many
D: TRBD2
CDR3: CASRPRLAGGTSYEQYF
DNA: TGTGCCAGCAGACCTAGACTAGCGGGGGGGACTTCCTACGAGCAGTACTTC

V: TRBV20-1
J: TRBJ2-3
size: NA
D: TRBD1
CDR3: CSAPQGADTQYF
DNA: TGCAGTGCCCCGCAGGGGGCAGATACGCAGTATTTT

V: TRBV20-1
J: TRBJ2-3
size: NA
D: TRBD2
CDR3: CSAGKERGGTDTQYF
DNA: TGCAGTGCTGGAAAAGAGCGGGGTGGCACAGATACGCAGTATTTT

V: TRBV27
J: TRBJ1-6
size: medium-sized
D: TRBD1
CDR3: CASSLGGTGYNSPLHF
DNA: TGTGCCAGCAGTTTGGGAGGGACAGGATATAATTCACCCCTCCACTTT

V: TRBV6-5
J: TRBJ1-1
size: medium-sized
D: NA
CDR3: CASSYEYRGATEAFF
DNA: TGTGCCAGCAGTTACGAGTATCGGGGGGCCACTGAAGCTTTCTTT

V: TRBV10-3
J: TRBJ2-2
size: few
D: NA
CDR3: CAIKGYTGELFF
DNA: TGTGCCATCAAGGGCTACACCGGGGAGCTGTTTTTT

V: TRBV29-1
J: TRBJ1-1
size: medium-sized
D: NA
CDR3: CSVGRGENTEAFF
DNA: TGCAGCGTTGGCAGGGGCGAGAACACTGAAGCTTTCTTT

V: TRBV20-1
J: TRBJ2-7
size: medium-sized
D: NA
CDR3: CSASAASAYEQYF
DNA: TGCAGTGCTAGTGCGGCTAGCGCCTACGAGCAGTACTTC

V: TRBV30
J: TRBJ1-1
size: medium-sized
D: TRBD1
CDR3: CAWKNKGAKAFF
DNA: TGTGCCTGGAAGAATAAGGGGGCAAAAGCTTTCTTT

V: TRBV28
J: TRBJ2-3
size: few
D: NA
CDR3: CASSPIGDREEDTQYF
DNA: TGTGCCAGCAGCCCTATTGGAGACAGGGAGGAAGATACGCAGTATTTT

V: TRBV30
J: TRBJ2-2
size: medium-sized
D: NA
CDR3: CAWSWTRGTGELFF
DNA: TGTGCCTGGAGTTGGACACGGGGCACCGGGGAGCTGTTTTTT

V: TRBV7-9
J: TRBJ2-3
size: many
D: NA
CDR3: CASSLNLNPDTQYF
DNA: TGTGCCAGCAGCTTAAATTTAAACCCAGATACGCAGTATTTT

V: TRBV27
J: TRBJ1-4
size: medium-sized
D: NA
CDR3: CASSPSAQGEKLFF
DNA: TGTGCCAGCAGTCCCTCCGCTCAGGGTGAAAAACTGTTTTTT

V: TRBV15
J: TRBJ2-5
size: many
D: NA
CDR3: CATSRDLLQETQYF
DNA: TGTGCCACCAGCAGAGATCTCCTTCAAGAGACCCAGTACTTC